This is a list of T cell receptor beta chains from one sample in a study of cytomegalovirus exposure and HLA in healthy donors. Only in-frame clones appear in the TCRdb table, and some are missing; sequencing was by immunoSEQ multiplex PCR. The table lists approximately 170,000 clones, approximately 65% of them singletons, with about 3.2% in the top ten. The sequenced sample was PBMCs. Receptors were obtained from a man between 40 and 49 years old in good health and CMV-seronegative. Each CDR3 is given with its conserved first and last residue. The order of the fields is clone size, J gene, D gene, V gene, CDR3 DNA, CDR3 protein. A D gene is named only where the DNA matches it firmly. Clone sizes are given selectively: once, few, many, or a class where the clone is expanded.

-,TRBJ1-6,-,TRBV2,TGTGCCAGCACTATCCACTATAATTCACCCCTCCACTTT,CASTIHYNSPLHF
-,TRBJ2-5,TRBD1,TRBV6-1,TGTGCCAGCAGTGCGTTGACAGGGGCGGTGTGGGAGACCCAGTACTTC,CASSALTGAVWETQYF
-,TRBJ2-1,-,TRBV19,TGTGCCAGTAGAGCAAGAGAGCGGGTGATTAGCTCCTACAATGAGCAGTTCTTC,CASRARERVISSYNEQFF
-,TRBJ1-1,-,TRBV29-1,TGCAGCGTTGGGACAGACGCGTCCATAGGCACTGAAGCTTTCTTT,CSVGTDASIGTEAFF
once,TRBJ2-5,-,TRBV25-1,TGTGCCAGCATGGGGGGTCAAGAGACCCAGTACTTC,CASMGGQETQYF
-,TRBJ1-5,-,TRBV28,TGTGCCAGCAGTTTGGGAACGTCCGGGAGTCAGCCCCAGCATTTT,CASSLGTSGSQPQHF
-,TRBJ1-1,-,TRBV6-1,TGTGCCAGCAGGATCACAAGGAACACTGAAGCTTTCTTT,CASRITRNTEAFF
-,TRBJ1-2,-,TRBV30,TGTGCCTTATCCACAGGGACTAACTATGGCTACACCTTC,CALSTGTNYGYTF
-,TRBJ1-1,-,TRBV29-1,TGCAGCGGTCGCGTCGGGGCTGAAGCTTTCTTT,CSGRVGAEAFF
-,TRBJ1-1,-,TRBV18,TGTGCCAGCTCACCAGGGCTCCCGCCGAGTAACACTGAAGCTTTCTTT,CASSPGLPPSNTEAFF
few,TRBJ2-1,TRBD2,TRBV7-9,TGTGCCAGCAGCTTAGCGGTCACTAGCGACTCCTACAATGAGCAGTTCTTC,CASSLAVTSDSYNEQFF
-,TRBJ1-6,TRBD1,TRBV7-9,TGTGCCAGCAGCACCGGGACAGGTCCGCGCTATAATTCACCCCTCCACTTT,CASSTGTGPRYNSPLHF
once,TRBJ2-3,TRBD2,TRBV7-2,TGTGCCAGCAGCGCGAGGACTAGCGGGACTCGATCAGGCAGTTTGAATTTT,CASSARTSGTRSGSLNF
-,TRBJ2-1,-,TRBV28,TGTGCCAGCGGAGGACAGTACAATGAGCAGTTCTTC,CASGGQYNEQFF
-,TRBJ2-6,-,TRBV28,TGTGCCAGCAGGAGGGACTCTGGGGCCAACGTCCTGACTTTC,CASRRDSGANVLTF
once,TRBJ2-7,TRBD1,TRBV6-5,TGTGCCAGCAGTTACTCGCGAAGGACAGGGGTTGGCGAGCAGTACTTC,CASSYSRRTGVGEQYF
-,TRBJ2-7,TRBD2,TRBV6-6,TGTGCCAGCAGTCTCATAGCGGGAGGGGCCTACGAGCAGTACTTC,CASSLIAGGAYEQYF
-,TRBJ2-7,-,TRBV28,TGTGCCTCACCGGACGGGGACACCTTATACGAGCAGTACTTC,CASPDGDTLYEQYF
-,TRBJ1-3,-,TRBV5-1,TGCGCCAGCAACCCAGGGGTCGGAAACACCATATATTTT,CASNPGVGNTIYF
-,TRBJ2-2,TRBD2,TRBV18,TGTGCCAGCTCACCGGGACTAGCGGGAGCCGGGGAGCTGTTTTTT,CASSPGLAGAGELFF
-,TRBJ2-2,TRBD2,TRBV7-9,TGTGCCAGCAGACCCGGGACTAGCGTAACCGGGGAGCTGTTTTTT,CASRPGTSVTGELFF
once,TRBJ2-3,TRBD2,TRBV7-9,TGTGCCAGCAGCTCAACAAGACTAGCGAGGAGGACTGATACGCAGTATTTT,CASSSTRLARRTDTQYF
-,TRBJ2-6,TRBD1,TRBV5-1,TGCGCCAGCAGCTGGACAGGGTCGGGGGCCAACGTCCTGACTTTC,CASSWTGSGANVLTF
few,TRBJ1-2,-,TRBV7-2,TGTGCCAGCAGCTCTCCGCAACAGGGTAACTATGGCTACACCTTC,CASSSPQQGNYGYTF
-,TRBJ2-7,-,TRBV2,TGTGCCAGCAGTGAAGCAGAGGACAAAGGGGGTCCCTACGAGCAGTACTTC,CASSEAEDKGGPYEQYF
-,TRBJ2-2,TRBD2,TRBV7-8,TGTGCCAGCAGCTTAGTGCTAGCGGGAGACCGGAACACCGGGGAGCTGTTTTTT,CASSLVLAGDRNTGELFF
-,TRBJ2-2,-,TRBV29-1,TGCAGCGTTGACAAGAACACCGGGGAGCTGTTTTTT,CSVDKNTGELFF
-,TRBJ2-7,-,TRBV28,TGTGCCAGCGGAGCCTACGAGCAGTACTTC,CASGAYEQYF
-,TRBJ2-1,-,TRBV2,TGTGCCAGCAGTGAAGTCTGGCCCCCAACAACAACTAGAACCTTGCCCTACAATGAGCAGTTCTTC,CASSEVWPPTTTRTLPYNEQFF
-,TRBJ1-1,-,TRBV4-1,TGCGCCAGCAGCCAATTCAAGGGGGGGAGTACTGAAGCTTTCTTT,CASSQFKGGSTEAFF
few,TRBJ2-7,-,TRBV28,TGTGCCAGCACCCCGGGAACACGACGGGAGCAGTACTTC,CASTPGTRREQYF
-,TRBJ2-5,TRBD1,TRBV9,TGTGCCAGCAGCCTGCAGGGTAGGGGGCTGGAGACCCAGTACTTC,CASSLQGRGLETQYF
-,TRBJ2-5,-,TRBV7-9,TGTGCCAGCAGCACTCGACCGAAGACGAGACAGGAAGAGACCCAGTACTTC,CASSTRPKTRQEETQYF
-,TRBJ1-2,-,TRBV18,TGTGCCAGCTCACCACCAGATGGAGGGATCTATGGCTACACCTTC,CASSPPDGGIYGYTF
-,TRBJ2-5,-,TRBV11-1,TGTGCCAGCAGCTTGTGGACACAAGAGACCCAGTACTTC,CASSLWTQETQYF
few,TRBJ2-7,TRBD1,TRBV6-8,TGTGCCAGCAGTGGAGCGACAGGGCCAGCGACGTACGAGCAGTACTTC,CASSGATGPATYEQYF
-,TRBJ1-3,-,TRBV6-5,TGTGCCAGCAGTTCGCCGGACTGGTCCTCTGGAAACACCATATATTTT,CASSSPDWSSGNTIYF
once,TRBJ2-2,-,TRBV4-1,TGCGCCAGCAGCCAACCCATTCGGGGGAGTAGGGGCGGGGAGCTGTTTTTT,CASSQPIRGSRGGELFF
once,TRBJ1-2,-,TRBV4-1,TGCGCCAGCAGCCAAGACAGGGCAGTTAACTATGGCTACACCTTC,CASSQDRAVNYGYTF
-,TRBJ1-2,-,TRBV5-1,TGCGCCAGCAGCTTCCGGCCCCCCGGCAGGAACTATGGCTACACCTTC,CASSFRPPGRNYGYTF
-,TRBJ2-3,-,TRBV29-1,TGCAGTGTTAAACAAGGGAGTCCAAGCACAGATACGCAGTATTTT,CSVKQGSPSTDTQYF
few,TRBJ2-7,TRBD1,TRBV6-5,TGTGCCAGCAGTCGCGGGACAGGGATCCACGAGCAGTACTTC,CASSRGTGIHEQYF
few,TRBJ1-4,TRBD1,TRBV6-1,TGTGCCAGCATTTTCGGACAGGGGTATAATGAAAAACTGTTTTTT,CASIFGQGYNEKLFF
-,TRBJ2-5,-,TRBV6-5,TGTGCCAGCAGTTACTCGGAGGGGGAGACCCAGTACTTC,CASSYSEGETQYF
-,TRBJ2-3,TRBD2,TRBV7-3,TGTGCCAGCAGCAAGGGAGCGGGGCTAAGTGATACGCAGTATTTT,CASSKGAGLSDTQYF
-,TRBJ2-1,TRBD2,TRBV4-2,TGTGCCAGCAGCCAAGATCAACTAGCGGACTCCTACAATGAGCAGTTCTTC,CASSQDQLADSYNEQFF
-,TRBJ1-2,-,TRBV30,TGTGCCTGGAGTCAAGTCTACGGCTACACCTTC,CAWSQVYGYTF
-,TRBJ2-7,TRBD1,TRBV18,TGTGCCAGCTCACCACCGCGTCCGGGACAGGGGGCCTACGAGCAGTACTTC,CASSPPRPGQGAYEQYF
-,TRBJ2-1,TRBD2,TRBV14,TGTGCCAGCAGCCAAGTGACAGGTCGGGGGGGATACCTGAGCTCCTACAATGAGCAGTTCTTC,CASSQVTGRGGYLSSYNEQFF
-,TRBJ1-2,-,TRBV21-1,TGTGCCAGCAGCCAGACAGGGGGCTATGGCTACACCTTC,CASSQTGGYGYTF
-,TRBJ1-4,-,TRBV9,TGTGCCAGCAGCCCCCAGGGAGAAAAACTGTTTTTT,CASSPQGEKLFF
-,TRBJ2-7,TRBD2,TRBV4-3,TGCGCCAGCAGCCAAGATCTTGAGCGGCGGGAGTTTTCCTACGAGCAGTACTTC,CASSQDLERREFSYEQYF
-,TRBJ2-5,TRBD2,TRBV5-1,TGCGCCAGCAGCTTGTTAGGGGTCGGGGGGGAGACCCAGTACTTC,CASSLLGVGGETQYF